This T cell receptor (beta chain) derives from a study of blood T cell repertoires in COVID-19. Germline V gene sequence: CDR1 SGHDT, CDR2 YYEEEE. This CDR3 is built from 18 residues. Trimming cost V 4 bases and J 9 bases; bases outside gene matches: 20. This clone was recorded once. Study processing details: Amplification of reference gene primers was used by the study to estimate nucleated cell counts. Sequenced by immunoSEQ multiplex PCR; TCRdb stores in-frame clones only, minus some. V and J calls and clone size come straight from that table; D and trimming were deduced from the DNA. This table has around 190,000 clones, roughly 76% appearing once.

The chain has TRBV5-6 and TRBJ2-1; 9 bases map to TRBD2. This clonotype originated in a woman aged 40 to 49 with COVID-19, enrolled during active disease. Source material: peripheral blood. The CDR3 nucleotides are TGTGCCAGCAGCGCAGCGGGAGCTGTCGGCGGGAGGGCGGTTGAGCAGTTCTTC. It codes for CASSAAGAVGGRAVEQFF.